This T cell receptor (beta chain) was found in a study of T-cell reconstitution after alpha-beta-depleted transplantation in children. A library of TCRbeta sequences, prepared with unique molecular identifiers, was generated. One entry per CDR3 protein, called by TCRdb with MiXCR from the PCR reads. This table holds about 540,000 distinct CDR3 sequences, around 20% found once. The sample was PBMCs from the stem cell graft donor, taken from the stem cell graft. This TCR was sampled from a human donor who donated a stem cell graft to a child with acute lymphoblastic leukemia.

CDR3 coding DNA: TGTGCCACCAGCTTGGCCTGGACAGGAGGGGAGACCCAGTACTTC. This translates into CATSLAWTGGETQYF. V usage is TRBV15 and J usage is TRBJ2-5; a possible D gene is TRBD1 (7 bases). This CDR3 is built from 15 residues. V was pared by 5 bases and J by 5 bases, with 18 bases between. CDR1 is LNHNV, CDR2 YYDKDF, per germline (reference sequence).